The 22 T cell receptor beta chains below were found in one sample sequenced in a study of T cell responses to AZD1222 COVID-19 vaccine. Generated by immunoSEQ multiplex PCR, the TCRdb table keeps only in-frame clones and is missing some. The profile shows 95,000 to 100,000 clones, 90% of them singletons. The source material was peripheral blood, sampled on day 0 of AZD1222 vaccination. The receptors here all came from an adult in good health.

This chain uses TRBV2 with TRBJ2-2, with a tentative D call TRBD1 (5 bases). Germline V gene lookup returns CDR1 SNHLY and CDR2 FYNNEI. V was pared by 8 bases and J by 5 bases, with 6 bases between. The length of the CDR3 is 11 residues. CDR3 protein: CASQGTGELFF. The CDR3 DNA is TGTGCCAGCCAGGGTACCGGGGAGCTGTTTTTT.

The genes are TRBV6-2 or TRBV6-3 and TRBJ1-1; a weak D match, TRBD1 (6 bases). V was shortened by 6 bases and J by 6 bases, with 11 bases between the two germline ends. Germline CDR1 and CDR2: MNHEY and SVGEGT. The CDR3 is made up of 12 amino acids. For the CDR3, the DNA is TGTGCCAGCAGCCAGGGGACTTCTGAAGCTTTCTTT. It is translated as CASSQGTSEAFF.

The chain combines TRBV2 with TRBJ1-4, with D perhaps TRBD1 (6 bases). CDR1 and CDR2 from the germline V gene are SNHLY and FYNNEI. The V end was cut by 8 bases, the J end by 1 base, with 14 bases between. This CDR3 has 15 residues. CDR3 coding DNA: TGTGCCAGCGGGGCAGGGGATGGAACTAATGAAAAACTGTTTTTT. Protein: CASGAGDGTNEKLFF.

DNA for the CDR3: TGTGCCAGCAGTGTCGCCCGGGGGGGAGAGACCCAGTACTTC. Its protein is CASSVARGGETQYF. This chain joins TRBV2 and TRBJ2-5; the match to TRBD2 covers 8 bases. Looked up from germline, CDR1 is SNHLY and CDR2 is FYNNEI. J was trimmed by 4 bases and V by 4 bases; bases with no gene match: 5. The CDR3 is 14 amino acids.

The chain couples TRBV2 to TRBJ2-7; 7 bases agree with TRBD1. The CDR3 is 18 residues long. CDR1 SNHLY and CDR2 FYNNEI come from the germline V gene. J was trimmed by 0 bases and V by 2 bases; bases with no gene match: 13. CDR3 coding DNA: TGTGCCAGCAGTGAATACAGGGGTTTCTCATCGAGCTCCTACGAGCAGTACTTC. Translation gives CASSEYRGFSSSSYEQYF.

The J gene is TRBJ2-7, the V gene TRBV28; D is undetermined. Germline V CDR1 and CDR2: MDHEN, SYDVKM. The length of the CDR3 is 12 residues. The germline V and J ends were trimmed by 6 bases and 2 bases, with 8 bases remaining between them. CDR3 region: CASRGGTYEQYF. The CDR3 coding sequence is TGTGCCAGCAGGGGCGGCACCTACGAGCAGTACTTC.

The chain uses TRBV27 and TRBJ2-3, with TRBD2 identical over 13 bases. V was pared by 5 bases and J by 1 base, with 3 bases of the junction left unmatched. Germline V CDR1 and CDR2: MNHEY, SMNVEV (reference sequence). This CDR3 is 16 amino acids long. The CDR3 sequence is CASSPGLAGGTDTQYF. The CDR3 coding sequence is TGTGCCAGCAGTCCAGGACTAGCGGGGGGCACAGATACGCAGTATTTT.

J is TRBJ1-1 and V is TRBV12-3 or TRBV12-4; D gene ambiguous. The V end was cut by 5 bases, the J end by 4 bases, with 8 bases between. The CDR3 is made up of 12 amino acids. The CDR3 reads CASSTSLTEAFF. As DNA, the CDR3 is TGTGCCAGCAGTACGTCCCTCACTGAAGCTTTCTTT.

The J gene is TRBJ1-2, the V gene TRBV28, with D hard to call. The CDR3 consists of 12 residues. Germline lookup yields CDR1 MDHEN and CDR2 SYDVKM. V dropped 8 bases and J dropped 3 bases, with 10 bases sitting between them. CDR3 sequence (DNA): TGTGCCAGCCTCACGGAAGACTATGGCTACACCTTC. This gives the protein CASLTEDYGYTF.

The rearrangement links TRBV27 to TRBJ1-2, with a possible D match to TRBD1 (6 bases). V was shortened by 5 bases and J by 8 bases, with 12 bases between the two germline ends. Germline V CDR1 and CDR2: MNHEY, SMNVEV (reference sequence). This CDR3 spans 12 amino acids. The CDR3, as DNA: TGTGCCAGCAGTGCACAGGGTGAGGGCTACACCTTC. It translates to CASSAQGEGYTF.

This clone was detected a few times. The rearrangement uses TRBV7-3 and TRBJ2-1; the match to TRBD1 covers 8 bases. V lost 5 bases to trimming and J lost 2 bases; unmatched junction nucleotides: 8. The CDR3 runs to 16 residues. The germline V gene has CDR1 SGHTA and CDR2 FQGTGA. The DNA of the CDR3 is TGTGCCAGCAGCCCTCGACGGGGACAGGCCTACAATGAGCAGTTCTTC. It specifies CASSPRRGQAYNEQFF.

The sample holds one count of this clone. This chain uses TRBV5-1 with TRBJ1-4, with D maybe TRBD1 (5 bases). The V and J ends lost 4 bases and 7 bases respectively, with 14 bases between them. This CDR3 has 14 amino acids. Germline assignment: CDR1 SGHRS and CDR2 YFSETQ. CDR3 sequence: CASSLGAGGEKLFF. In nucleotides, the CDR3 is TGCGCCAGCAGCCTTGGCGCGGGGGGTGAAAAACTGTTTTTT.

The chain uses TRBV29-1 and TRBJ1-1; D possibly corresponds to TRBD1 (5 bases). The CDR3 spans 13 residues. CDR1 is SQVTM and CDR2 is ANQGSEA in the germline V gene. The ends were cut back, 6 bases at V and 0 bases at J, with 11 bases in the middle. The CDR3 protein is CSVDSSLNTEAFF. CDR3 sequence (DNA): TGCAGCGTAGACAGCTCCTTGAACACTGAAGCTTTCTTT.

This sequence joins TRBV6-5 and TRBJ1-6; unclear D gene. V lost 2 bases, J lost 6 bases, and 11 bases lay in between. CDR1 is MNHEY, CDR2 SVGAGI, per germline. This CDR3 comprises 15 residues. CDR3 protein: CASSYREGGNSPLHF. In DNA form, the CDR3 reads TGTGCCAGCAGTTACAGGGAGGGAGGTAATTCACCCCTCCACTTT.

V and J are TRBV29-1 and TRBJ2-5; 14 nucleotides line up with TRBD2. The CDR3 covers 15 residues. Germline CDR1 and CDR2: SQVTM and ANQGSEA. V lost 6 bases to trimming and J lost 2 bases; unmatched junction nucleotides: 5. The CDR3 sequence: CSVDGLAGGQETQYF. In DNA form, the CDR3 reads TGCAGCGTCGATGGACTAGCGGGGGGACAAGAGACCCAGTACTTC.

The J gene is TRBJ2-1, the V gene TRBV27, with D possibly being TRBD2 (5 bases). V was shortened by 2 bases and J by 6 bases, with 11 bases between the two germline ends. In germline, CDR1 is MNHEY, CDR2 SMNVEV (reference sequence). The length of the CDR3 is 14 residues. CDR3 coding DNA: TGTGCCAGCAGTTTAAAACCACTAGTCAATGAGCAGTTCTTC. This codes for CASSLKPLVNEQFF.

V and J are TRBV5-6 and TRBJ2-7, with TRBD1 matching 10 bases. Germline CDR1 is SGHDT and CDR2 is YYEEEE. This CDR3 region has 15 residues. V was clipped by 4 bases and J by 4 bases; unmatched bases: 8. The CDR3 is CASSPGGTGEYEQYF. CDR3 coding DNA: TGTGCCAGCAGCCCCGGCGGGACAGGGGAGTACGAGCAGTACTTC.

In its sample, this clone was seen once. The V gene is TRBV28, the J gene TRBJ1-2, with 7 bases identical to TRBD1. Germline loops: CDR1 MDHEN, CDR2 SYDVKM. V lost 3 bases, J lost 6 bases, and 10 bases stayed unmatched. This CDR3 has 15 amino acids. The CDR3 region has the DNA TGTGCCAGCAGTTTGGGACAGCCATTAGCCCATGGCTACACCTTC. Residues: CASSLGQPLAHGYTF.

V gene TRBV7-2 combines with J gene TRBJ1-1; 7 bases align to TRBD1. Germline lookup yields CDR1 SGHTA and CDR2 FQGNSA. J gave up 8 bases and V 5 bases, and 5 bases lay outside the gene matches. The CDR3 is 12 residues long. The chain's CDR3 is CASSPPGQEAFF. For the CDR3, the DNA is TGTGCCAGCAGCCCGCCGGGACAGGAAGCTTTCTTT.

The V gene is TRBV28, the J gene TRBJ1-2; D is undetermined. Between the trimmed V and J ends, which lost 6 bases and 6 bases, there was a span of 14 bases. The CDR3 runs 13 residues. In germline, CDR1 is MDHEN, CDR2 SYDVKM. The CDR3 DNA follows: TGTGCCAGCAGAGTGGCCAGAGGGAATGGCTACACCTTC. Translating it yields CASRVARGNGYTF.

The V call is TRBV5-6, the J call TRBJ2-5; 8 bases match TRBD2. With 1 base clipped from V and 2 bases from J, the junction kept 7 bases outside the gene matches. The CDR3 has 16 amino acids. CDR1 SGHDT and CDR2 YYEEEE come from the germline V gene. CDR3 sequence: CASSLYSGGWQETQYF. The CDR3 DNA reads TGTGCCAGCAGCTTGTACTCGGGGGGGTGGCAAGAGACCCAGTACTTC.

This chain joins TRBV28 and TRBJ1-4; the D is unclear. The germline CDR1 and CDR2 sequences are MDHEN and SYDVKM. Trimming pared 2 bases from V and 4 bases from J, leaving 8 bases between. The CDR3 has 14 amino acids. The CDR3 here is CASSLSQNNEKLFF. In nucleotides, the CDR3 is TGTGCCAGCAGTTTAAGTCAGAATAATGAAAAACTGTTTTTT.